This T cell receptor (beta chain) originates from a study of CD8+CD57+ T cells in acquired aplastic anemia (dated by TCRdb to the late 2010s). About the investigation overall: Extracted DNA from sorted CD4+ and CD8+ cells averaged about 3.4 ug, ranging from about 0.2 to 30 ug. A CD8+CD57+ expansion meant a frequency higher than the mean frequency seen in healthy subjects.

The study at large found these results: No significant difference in CD8+ Simpson's diversity was found between patients and healthy controls (P=0.060). Approximately 31 CD8+ CDR3 sequences were found in both patients and controls but appeared to be highly expressed in patients and within the immunodominant clones of the patients.

Counted from cysteine to phenylalanine, this CDR3 has 14 amino acids. Only CDR3 DNA remains: 42 bases, in frame from the first base. This clonotype has more than one count but fewer than ten. There is no known antigen for this receptor. At one of its ends the junction is not consistent with the germline gene, which may arise from a read error. Flow cytometry had shown CD8+CD57+ cell expansion in the patients selected for sequencing. All patients had severe acquired aplastic anemia diagnosed by International Study of Aplastic Anemia and Agranulocytosis and Camitta criteria. No therapy had been received by the patients at the time of blood sampling. In this study, sorted CD4+ and CD8+ T cells from the blood of healthy subjects and of severe aplastic anemia patients had their TCR repertoires deep-sequenced. Patients were enrolled in the USA under clinicaltrials.gov protocols 00001620, 01623167, 00001397, 00071045, 00081523 and 00961064. Ficoll-Paque density gradient centrifugation was used to isolate peripheral blood mononuclear cells. Before DNA extraction, CD4+ and CD8+ T cells were sorted with FACS or magnetic beads.

TCR beta VDJ combination and CDR3 sequence profiling used genomic DNA as the template. An Illumina HiSeq 2000 was the platform used for TCR repertoire sequencing. Regarding the original processing steps: TRBV/TRBJ rearrangement plots, CDR3 size and DJ length profiles, and Simpson's diversity index were used to evaluate the repertoires. The most abundant DNA sequence in the deep sequencing data was taken as the immunodominant clone. CDR3 amino acid sequences were checked for sharing between subjects and were compared against published repertoires and the VDJdb database. The raw public reads went through TCRdb reprocessing: fastp at Q25, MiXCR clone calling, in-frame beta chains kept. Each entry merges the rows of one CDR3 protein and shows their most common DNA and genes. The V and J calls were not made by the authors but by TCRdb's processing. Within this sample are roughly 500,000 distinct CDR3 sequences, with 25% to 40% of them counted one time only. The ten largest account for roughly 0.89% of the sample.

Sequenced material: sorted CD4+, CD8+, or CD8+CD57+ T cells (not recorded which) from PBMCs. The sequence links TRBV12-3 or TRBV12-4 to TRBJ2-7; TRBD1 is possibly the D segment (6 matching bases). This receptor was identified in a human donor with aplastic anemia. Read as DNA, the sequence is TGTCCCAGCAGTTTGGAGGACAGCTCCTACGAGCAGTACTTC. It is translated as CPSSLEDSSYEQYF.